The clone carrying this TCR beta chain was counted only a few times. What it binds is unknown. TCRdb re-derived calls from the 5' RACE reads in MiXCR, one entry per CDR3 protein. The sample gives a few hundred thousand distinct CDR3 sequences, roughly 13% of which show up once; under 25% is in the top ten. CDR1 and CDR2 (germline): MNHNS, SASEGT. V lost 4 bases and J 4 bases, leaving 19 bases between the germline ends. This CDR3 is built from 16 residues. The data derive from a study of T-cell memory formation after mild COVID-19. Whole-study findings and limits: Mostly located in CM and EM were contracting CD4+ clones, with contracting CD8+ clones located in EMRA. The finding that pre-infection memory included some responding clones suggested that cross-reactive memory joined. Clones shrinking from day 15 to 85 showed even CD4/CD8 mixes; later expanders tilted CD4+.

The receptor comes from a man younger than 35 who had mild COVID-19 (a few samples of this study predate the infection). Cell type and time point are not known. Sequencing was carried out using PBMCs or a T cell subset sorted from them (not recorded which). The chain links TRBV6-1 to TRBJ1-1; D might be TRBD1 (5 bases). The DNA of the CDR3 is TGTGCCAGCAGTGGGCGGGGGGTGATAATCGGCACTGAAGCTTTCTTT. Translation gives CASSGRGVIIGTEAFF.